These 5 T cell receptor beta chains were sequenced from one sample in a study of T cell repertoires in cytomegalovirus infection. TCRdb recomputed calls from the reads with MiXCR, one row per CDR3 protein. The repertoire holds some 600,000 distinct CDR3 sequences, 20% to 25% seen once, with around 7.6% in the top ten. The source material was CD8+ T cells from PBMCs. These receptors came from a human donor in good health (CMV status not recorded). Some clones in this sample may be carry-over from other donors' samples.

This clonotype was seen more than once but under ten times. The gene calls are TRBV6-5 and TRBJ2-2, with D maybe TRBD1 (6 bases). The CDR3 covers 17 residues. Germline V gene lookup returns CDR1 MNHEY and CDR2 SVGAGI. The V end lost 6 bases, the J end lost 1 base, and 18 bases lay between the germline ends. In DNA, the CDR3 is TGTGCCAGCAGAGAGCTGCCGGAGACAGGGAACACCGGGGAGCTGTTTTTT. It is translated as CASRELPETGNTGELFF.

V usage is TRBV9 and J usage is TRBJ2-7, with D possibly being TRBD1 (6 bases). The CDR3 spans 14 residues. CDR1 SGDLS and CDR2 YYNGEE come from the germline V gene. Trimming pared 4 bases from V and 5 bases from J, leaving 16 bases between. CDR3: CASSPPLGHDEQYV. CDR3 sequence (DNA): TGTGCCAGCAGCCCACCGTTGGGACATGACGAGCAGTACGTC.

This clonotype has ten or more counts. This sequence joins TRBV7-6 and TRBJ1-1; a weak D match, TRBD1 (6 bases). The CDR3 has 14 residues. The V and J ends lost 5 bases and 1 base respectively, with 11 bases between them. From germline, CDR1 is SGHVS and CDR2 FNYEAQ. This CDR3 is CASSGMTGNTEAFF. In DNA form, the CDR3 reads TGTGCCAGCAGCGGCATGACAGGGAACACTGAAGCTTTCTTT.

Many counts were recorded for this clonotype. The chain links TRBV12-3 or TRBV12-4 to TRBJ2-3, with 11 positions matching TRBD2. The trim removed 6 bases at V and 4 bases at J, leaving 6 bases unmatched. The CDR3 contains 15 residues. DNA of the CDR3: TGTGCCAGCAGCCCTAGCGGGGGGTACCCAGATACGCAGTATTTT. Protein sequence: CASSPSGGYPDTQYF.

This chain joins TRBV14 and TRBJ1-6; D might be TRBD1 (6 bases). This CDR3 has 17 amino acids. V was clipped by 5 bases and J by 0 bases, with 14 bases between them. The V gene's germline CDR1 is SGHDN and CDR2 FVKESK. The CDR3 region has the DNA TGTGCCAGCAGCGTACAGGGACGCGACTCCTATAATTCACCCCTCCACTTT. It encodes CASSVQGRDSYNSPLHF.